The 14 T cell receptor beta chains given below trace back to one sample, sequenced in a study of blood T cell repertoires in COVID-19. The repertoire was sequenced with immunoSEQ multiplex PCR; TCRdb's copy has only in-frame clones and lacks some. The sample includes some 110,000 clones, more than 85% of them seen just once. The specimen sequenced was peripheral blood. Receptors originate from a human donor in a cohort sampled during active COVID-19.

The rearrangement links TRBV15 to TRBJ1-6, with D perhaps matching TRBD1 (6 bases). Trimming removed 2 bases at V and 10 bases at J, with 18 bases between. CDR1 LNHNV and CDR2 YYDKDF come from the germline V gene (reference sequence). This CDR3 has 16 amino acids. DNA of the CDR3: TGTGCCACCAGCAGAAGCCACAGGGACGTACGGTCACCCCTCCACTTT. Amino acids: CATSRSHRDVRSPLHF.

This chain links TRBV12-5 with TRBJ1-1; TRBD1 is a possible D gene (6 bases). The germline gives CDR1 LGHNT, CDR2 FRNRAP. V was trimmed by 2 bases and J by 5 bases, leaving 9 bases between them. The CDR3 is 13 amino acids. CDR3 residues: CASGLPGTTEAFF. The CDR3 nucleotides read TGTGCTAGTGGTTTGCCCGGGACAACTGAAGCTTTCTTT.

The rearrangement joins TRBV15 to TRBJ1-5, with 7 bases matching TRBD1. This CDR3 has 17 amino acids. Trimming at V came to 1 base and at J to 0 bases, leaving 6 bases not matched to a gene. CDR1 LNHNV and CDR2 YYDKDF come from the germline V gene (reference sequence). The CDR3 is CATSRVGQRHSNQPQHF. CDR3 nucleotide sequence: TGTGCCACCAGCAGAGTGGGACAGAGACATAGCAATCAGCCCCAGCATTTT.

This rearrangement joins TRBV11-3 to TRBJ2-3; 8 nucleotides agree with TRBD2. Trimming at V came to 8 bases and at J to 3 bases, leaving 10 bases not matched to a gene. This CDR3 has 15 residues. Germline CDR1 reads SGHNT; CDR2 reads YENEEA. CDR3 DNA sequence: TGTGCCAGCTCGCAATCGGGGGGGTCAACAGATACGCAGTATTTT. Protein: CASSQSGGSTDTQYF.

The CDR3 is CASSLRGQGDGYTF. DNA for the CDR3: TGCGCCAGCAGCCTTCGGGGACAGGGCGATGGCTACACCTTC. The gene calls are TRBV4-3 and TRBJ1-2; 9 bases fit TRBD1. Germline lookup yields CDR1 LGHNA and CDR2 YSLEER. The CDR3 has 14 residues. V shed 4 bases, J shed 6 bases, and the junction held 6 bases outside the gene matches.

This clone was found once. The chain has TRBV29-1 and TRBJ2-5, with TRBD1 matching 12 bases. The CDR3 length is 14 residues. J lost 5 bases, V lost 6 bases, and 7 bases had no gene match. CDR1 is SQVTM and CDR2 is ANQGSEA in the germline V gene. The CDR3 loop reads CSVAGTGGRETQYF. DNA of the CDR3: TGCAGCGTAGCCGGGACAGGGGGCCGGGAGACCCAGTACTTC.

This clone came up a few times. The V and J genes are TRBV4-1 and TRBJ2-7; 7 bases align to TRBD2. V trimming: 5 bases; J trimming: 2 bases; junction bases outside the gene matches: 12. CDR1 and CDR2 (germline): MGHRA, YSYEKL. This CDR3 comprises 16 residues. The CDR3 sequence: CASSTSASGAPYEQYF. The CDR3 DNA reads TGCGCCAGCAGCACGAGTGCCAGCGGGGCCCCCTACGAGCAGTACTTC.

The chain is built from TRBV6-5 and TRBJ2-1, with TRBD2 as a possible D gene (7 bases). Germline CDR1 and CDR2: MNHEY and SVGAGI. This CDR3 has 14 amino acids. V was cut by 0 bases and J by 9 bases, with 12 bases left in between. DNA for the CDR3: TGTGCCAGCAGTTACTCGAAGGCGGGGGCTGAGCAGTTCTTC. Its translation is CASSYSKAGAEQFF.

This chain joins TRBV3-1 (or the pseudogene TRBV3-2) and TRBJ2-1; D is unresolved. Trimming left V 2 bases short and J 7 bases short, with 6 bases between. Germline V lookup: CDR1 LGHDT, CDR2 YNNKEL (reference sequence). The CDR3 is 12 amino acids. The CDR3 nucleotides are TGTGCCAGCAGCCAACTATCTAATGAGCAGTTCTTC. Translating it yields CASSQLSNEQFF.

The chain carries TRBV19 and TRBJ2-7; 8 bases map to TRBD1. The CDR3 runs to 14 residues. V lost 3 bases to trimming and J lost 4 bases; unmatched junction nucleotides: 5. Germline V lookup: CDR1 LNHDA, CDR2 SQIVND (reference sequence). For the CDR3, the DNA is TGTGCCAGTAGTATGGCGGGACAGGAGTACGAGCAGTACTTC. Translated: CASSMAGQEYEQYF.

The gene calls are TRBV2 and TRBJ2-5, with 13 bases that match TRBD2. CDR1 and CDR2 from the germline V gene are SNHLY and FYNNEI. V shed 6 bases, J shed 8 bases, and the junction held 9 bases outside the gene matches. The CDR3 is made up of 15 amino acids. CDR3 coding DNA: TGTGCCAGCAGCCTCGGACTAGCGGGGGTGGAAACCCAGTACTTC. Amino acids: CASSLGLAGVETQYF.

The chain joins TRBV5-6 to TRBJ1-1, with TRBD1 as a possible D gene (6 bases). Germline assignment: CDR1 SGHDT and CDR2 YYEEEE. Deletions cut 2 bases from V and 1 base from J, with 15 bases between. The CDR3 consists of 16 residues. For the CDR3, the DNA is TGTGCCAGCAGCTTTCCTCACAGGGAGTCGAACACTGAAGCTTTCTTT. Its translation is CASSFPHRESNTEAFF.

This clone was recorded once. The V and J genes are TRBV9 and TRBJ1-1; D uncertain. The CDR3 has 13 amino acids. The germline gives CDR1 SGDLS, CDR2 YYNGEE. The ends were cut back, 2 bases at V and 3 bases at J, with 8 bases in the middle. This chain's CDR3 is CASSVGSDTEAFF. For the CDR3, the DNA is TGTGCCAGCAGCGTCGGTAGTGACACTGAAGCTTTCTTT.

The chain joins TRBV6-2 or TRBV6-3 to TRBJ1-2; TRBD1 aligns across 7 bases. V was pared by 4 bases and J by 9 bases, with 5 bases of the junction left unmatched. There are 12 residues in the CDR3. Germline CDR1 reads MNHEY; CDR2 reads SVGEGT. CDR3 loop: CASSFGQVRYTF. The CDR3 nucleotides are TGTGCCAGCAGTTTTGGACAGGTCCGCTACACCTTC.